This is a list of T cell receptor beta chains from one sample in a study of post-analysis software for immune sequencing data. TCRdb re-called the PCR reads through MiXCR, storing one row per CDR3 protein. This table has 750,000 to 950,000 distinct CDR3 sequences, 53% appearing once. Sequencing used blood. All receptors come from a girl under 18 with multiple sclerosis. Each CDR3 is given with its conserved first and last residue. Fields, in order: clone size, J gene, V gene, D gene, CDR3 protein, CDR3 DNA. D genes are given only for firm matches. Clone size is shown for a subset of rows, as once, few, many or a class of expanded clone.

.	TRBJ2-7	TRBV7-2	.	CASSLRSLSLAHEQYF	TGTGCCAGCAGCTTAAGGTCGTTGTCACTAGCCCACGAGCAGTACTTC
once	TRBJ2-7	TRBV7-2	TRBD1	CASSHRDRGSHEQYF	TGTGCCAGCAGCCACCGGGACAGGGGCTCCCACGAGCAGTACTTC
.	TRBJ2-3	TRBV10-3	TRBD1	CAISPSLGTAHGDTQYF	TGTGCCATCAGTCCTTCCCTGGGGACAGCGCACGGAGATACGCAGTATTTT
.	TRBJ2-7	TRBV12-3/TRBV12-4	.	CASKPWGETYEQYF	TGTGCCAGCAAGCCCTGGGGGGAGACCTACGAGCAGTACTTC
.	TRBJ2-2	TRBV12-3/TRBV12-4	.	CASSWSPHRAEHTGELFF	TGTGCCAGCAGTTGGTCCCCCCACCGGGCAGAACACACCGGGGAGCTGTTTTTT
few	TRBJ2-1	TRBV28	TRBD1	CASSLPGTGTYNEQFF	TGTGCCAGCAGTCTTCCCGGGACAGGGACCTACAATGAGCAGTTCTTC
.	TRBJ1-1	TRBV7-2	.	CASSPPGRKNTEAFF	TGTGCCAGCAGCCCGCCCGGGCGAAAGAACACTGAAGCTTTCTTT
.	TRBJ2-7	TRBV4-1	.	CASSQDRGESYEQYF	TGCGCCAGCAGCCAAGATAGGGGAGAGTCCTACGAGCAGTACTTC
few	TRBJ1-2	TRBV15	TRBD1	CATSRVAGGYGYTF	TGTGCCACCAGCAGAGTGGCAGGGGGCTATGGCTACACCTTC
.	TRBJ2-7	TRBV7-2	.	CASSLSRDGYEQYF	TGTGCCAGCAGCTTATCCCGGGACGGCTACGAGCAGTACTTC
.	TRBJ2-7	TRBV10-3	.	CAISEPDGYEQYF	TGTGCCATCAGTGAGCCCGACGGCTACGAGCAGTACTTC
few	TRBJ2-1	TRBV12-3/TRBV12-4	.	CASSLALNNEQFF	TGTGCCAGCAGTTTAGCGCTGAACAATGAGCAGTTCTTC
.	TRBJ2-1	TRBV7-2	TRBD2	CASSQGLAGFHEQFF	TGTGCCAGCAGCCAAGGACTAGCGGGATTCCATGAGCAGTTCTTC
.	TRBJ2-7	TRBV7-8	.	CASSGSGPQYEQYF	TGTGCCAGCAGCGGCAGCGGGCCGCAATACGAGCAGTACTTC
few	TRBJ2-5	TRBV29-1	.	CSVEEPTIGETQYF	TGCAGCGTTGAAGAGCCCACTATCGGGGAGACCCAGTACTTC
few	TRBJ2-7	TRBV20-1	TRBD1	CSARGRDRAYEQYF	TGCAGTGCTAGAGGCCGGGACAGGGCCTACGAGCAGTACTTC
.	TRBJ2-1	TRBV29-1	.	CSVRQTNEQFF	TGCAGCGTAAGGCAAACCAATGAGCAGTTCTTC